Shown below are 17 T cell receptor beta chains from a single sample sequenced in a study of tumor and adjacent non-tumor tissue in lung cancer. RNA was extracted from bulk tissue without any cell sorting. A modified ARM-PCR protocol with three rounds of nested PCR amplified TCRbeta. From the multiplex PCR reads, TCRdb called clonotypes with MiXCR, one entry per CDR3 protein. Among approximately 90,000 distinct CDR3 sequences, approximately 70% were seen once, and the ten largest hold roughly 18%. Sequencing was performed on lung tumor tissue. These TCRs come from a man in his fifties or sixties with non-small cell lung cancer.

V gene TRBV4-2 combines with J gene TRBJ2-4, with 8 bases identical to TRBD2. CDR3 length: 19 residues. Germline V gene lookup returns CDR1 LGHNA and CDR2 YNFKEQ. V shed 1 base, J shed 0 bases, and the junction held 11 bases outside the gene matches. The CDR3 loop reads CASSQAQASGLLAKNIQYF. CDR3 nucleotide sequence: TGTGCCAGCAGCCAAGCACAGGCTAGCGGGTTGTTAGCCAAAAACATTCAGTACTTC.

V gene TRBV11-2 combines with J gene TRBJ1-2; possible D gene TRBD1, 6 bases. The CDR3 loop spans 15 amino acids. V was pared by 0 bases and J by 2 bases, with 10 bases between. CDR1 SGHAT and CDR2 FQNNGV come from the germline V gene. The CDR3 reads CASSLDTGRNYGYTF. CDR3 coding DNA: TGTGCCAGCAGCTTAGATACAGGGCGGAACTATGGCTACACCTTC.

About this clonotype: A junction end diverges from the germline sequence, so it may reflect a read error. This chain links TRBV6-1 with TRBJ2-3, with 12 bases that match TRBD1. CDR1 is MNHNS, CDR2 SASEGT, per germline. The CDR3 covers 16 residues. The CDR3 reads CVSSLPWGQGACTQYF. The DNA of the CDR3 is TGTGTCAGCAGCCTTCCTTGGGGACAGGGGGCATGTACGCAGTATTTT.

This clonotype was detected many times. The V and J genes are TRBV5-4 and TRBJ2-1, with TRBD2 identical over 9 bases. Germline loops: CDR1 SGHNT, CDR2 YYREEE (reference sequence). The CDR3 length is 15 residues. J lost 7 bases, V lost 4 bases, and 9 bases had no gene match. This CDR3 is CASSPWRGGRNEQFF. The CDR3 bases are TGTGCCAGCAGCCCGTGGCGGGGGGGCCGAAATGAGCAGTTCTTC.

Remarks on this clonotype: The junction departs from germline at one end; a sequencing error may be responsible. CDR3 nucleotide sequence: TGTGCCAGCAGTCAAGCGCAGGCTAACAGATCGTTAGCCAAAAACATTCAGTACTTC. Residues: CASSQAQANRSLAKNIQYF. V and J are TRBV4-2 and TRBJ2-4, with D uncertain. The CDR3 totals 19 residues. Germline CDR1 reads LGHNA; CDR2 reads YNFKEQ.

This clonotype was detected many times. This rearrangement joins TRBV29-1 to TRBJ1-1; D gene uncertain. Germline V CDR1 and CDR2: SQVTM, ANQGSEA. There are 14 residues in the CDR3. Trimming removed 5 bases at V and 4 bases at J, with 17 bases between. CDR3 DNA: TGCAGCGTTTTGACTGAGTCGAAGGTCACTGAAGCTTTCTTT. This gives the protein CSVLTESKVTEAFF. The full variable domain, with the rest looked up from reference TRBV29-1 and TRBJ1-1, is SAVISQKPSRDICQRGTSLTIQCQVDSQVTMMFWYRQQPGQSLTLIATANQGSEATYESGFVIDKFPISRPNLTFSTLTVSNMSPEDSSIYLCSVLTESKVTEAFFGQGTRLTVV.

In the case of this clonotype: At one boundary the junction diverges from the germline segment, which might be a read error. The gene calls are TRBV4-3 and TRBJ2-1; D not resolved. The CDR3 is made up of 15 amino acids. The germline gives CDR1 LGHNA, CDR2 YSLEER. This CDR3 is CASSLVLSSYNEQFF. CDR3 coding DNA: TGCGCCAGCAGCCTGGTCCTGAGCTCCTATAATGAGCAGTTCTTC.

On this clonotype itself: Germline is not matched at one junction end, which may reflect a read error. The chain couples TRBV11-2 to TRBJ2-1, with D unclear. The CDR3 loop spans 17 amino acids. Germline V CDR1 and CDR2: SGHAT, FQNNGV. The CDR3 region is CASNLLVRLAPGNEQFF. Here the CDR3 DNA reads TGTGCCAGCAACTTATTGGTGAGACTCGCCCCCGGAAATGAGCAGTTCTTC.

This clonotype was seen at least ten times. V usage is TRBV6-5 and J usage is TRBJ1-6; D remains unclear. This CDR3 has 16 residues. The V gene lost 0 bases and the J gene lost 8 bases, with 14 bases spanning the gap. Germline V gene sequence: CDR1 MNHEY, CDR2 SVGAGI. The CDR3 loop reads CASSYSRRTSYSPLHF. DNA for the CDR3: TGTGCCAGCAGTTACTCGAGACGTACATCCTATTCACCCCTCCACTTT.

In the case of this clonotype: A read error may be the cause here, since a much bigger clone is one base away. CDR3 region: CASNQDRVQPQHF. CDR3 sequence (DNA): TGCGCCAGCAACCAAGATCGGGTTCAGCCCCAGCATTTT. This chain joins TRBV4-1 and TRBJ1-5; no reliable D call. Looked up from germline, CDR1 is MGHRA and CDR2 is YSYEKL. The CDR3 runs to 13 residues.

In the case of this clonotype: A clone one base away is much larger, so this may be a read error. The gene calls are TRBV7-9 and TRBJ1-1, with 8 bases that match TRBD1. The CDR3 has 14 residues. Germline CDR1 SEHNR, CDR2 FQNEAQ (reference sequence). The CDR3 coding sequence is TGTGCCAGCAGCTCCCAGGGGGCGAACACTAAAGCTTTCTTT. Translated, it gives CASSSQGANTKAFF.

This clonotype has only a few counts. Being one base from a much bigger clone, this may be a read error. This CDR3 is missing its conserved last phenylalanine or tryptophan, likely due to a read error. The gene calls are TRBV6-2 or TRBV6-3 and TRBJ2-5; the D call may be TRBD1 or TRBD2 (5 bases each). The germline CDR1 and CDR2 sequences are MNHEY and SVGEGT. The CDR3 totals 13 residues. V was trimmed by 2 bases and J by 7 bases, leaving 11 bases between them. CDR3 sequence (DNA): TGTGCCAGCAGTTACGGGGCCCGGGGGACCCAGTACTCC. Protein: CASSYGARGTQYS.

Worth noting for this clonotype: A read error may explain this, as a much larger clone is one base away. The chain links TRBV12-3 or TRBV12-4 to TRBJ1-1, with 7 bases lining up with TRBD1. The CDR3 loop spans 12 amino acids. CDR3 in amino acids: CTSTAWTGEAFF. The CDR3 nucleotides are TGTACCAGCACTGCGTGGACAGGTGAAGCTTTCTTT.

The sample holds many counts of this clonotype. The chain is built from TRBV6-6 and TRBJ1-1; D is perhaps TRBD1 (6 bases). V was shortened by 7 bases and J by 2 bases, with 17 bases between the two germline ends. CDR1 and CDR2 from the germline V gene are MNHNY and SVGAGI (reference sequence). CDR3 size: 15 residues. The CDR3 is CASNHRLGANTEAFF. The CDR3 nucleotides are TGTGCCAGCAATCATAGGTTGGGGGCAAACACTGAAGCTTTCTTT.

The sample holds a few counts of this clonotype. A clone one base away is much larger, so this may be a read error. The chain couples TRBV12-3 or TRBV12-4 to TRBJ2-3, with D perhaps TRBD1 (6 bases). The CDR3 covers 14 residues. The CDR3 sequence is CVSSRDISTDTQYF. In DNA, the CDR3 is TGTGTCAGCAGTCGGGACATTAGCACAGATACGCAGTATTTT.

The CDR3 loop reads CASGHGTSGTHEQFF. CDR3 nucleotide sequence: TGTGCAAGCGGCCACGGGACTAGCGGGACCCATGAGCAGTTCTTC. The chain links TRBV11-3 to TRBJ2-1, with 13 bases matching TRBD2. Germline-derived CDR1 and CDR2 are SGHNT and YENEEA. This CDR3 has 15 amino acids.

On this clonotype itself: A read error may account for a junction end that differs from germline. The chain recombines TRBV6-5 with TRBJ1-4; possible D gene TRBD1, 5 bases. Germline lookup yields CDR1 MNHEY and CDR2 SVGAGI. The CDR3 sequence is 14 residues long. CDR3 sequence: CASNYLGGNEKLFF. The CDR3 nucleotides are TGTGCCAGCAATTACCTTGGGGGTAATGAAAAACTGTTTTTT.